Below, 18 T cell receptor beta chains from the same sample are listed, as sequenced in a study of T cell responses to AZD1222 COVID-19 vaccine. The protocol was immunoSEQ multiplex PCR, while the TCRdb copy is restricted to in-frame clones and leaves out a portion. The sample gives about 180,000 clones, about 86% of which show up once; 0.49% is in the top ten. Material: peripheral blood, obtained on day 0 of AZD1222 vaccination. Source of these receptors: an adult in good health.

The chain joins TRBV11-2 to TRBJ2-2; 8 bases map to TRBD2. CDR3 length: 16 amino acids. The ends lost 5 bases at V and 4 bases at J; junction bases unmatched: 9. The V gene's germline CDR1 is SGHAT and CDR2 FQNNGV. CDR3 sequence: CASSPSGGRTTGELFF. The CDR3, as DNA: TGTGCCAGCAGCCCCTCGGGAGGGAGAACCACCGGGGAGCTGTTTTTT.

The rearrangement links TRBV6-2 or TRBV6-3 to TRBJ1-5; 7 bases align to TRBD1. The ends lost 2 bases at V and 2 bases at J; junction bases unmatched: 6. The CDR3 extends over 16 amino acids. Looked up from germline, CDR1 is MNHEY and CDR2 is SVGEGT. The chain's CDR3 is CASSYMTGSGNQPQHF. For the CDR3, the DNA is TGTGCCAGCAGTTACATGACAGGGTCAGGCAATCAGCCCCAGCATTTT.

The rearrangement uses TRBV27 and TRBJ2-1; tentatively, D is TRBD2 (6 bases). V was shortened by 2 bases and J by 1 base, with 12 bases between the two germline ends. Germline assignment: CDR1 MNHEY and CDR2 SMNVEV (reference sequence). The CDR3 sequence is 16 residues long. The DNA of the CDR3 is TGTGCCAGCAGTTTAACTAGCCCGGTTTCCTACAATGAGCAGTTCTTC. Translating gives CASSLTSPVSYNEQFF.

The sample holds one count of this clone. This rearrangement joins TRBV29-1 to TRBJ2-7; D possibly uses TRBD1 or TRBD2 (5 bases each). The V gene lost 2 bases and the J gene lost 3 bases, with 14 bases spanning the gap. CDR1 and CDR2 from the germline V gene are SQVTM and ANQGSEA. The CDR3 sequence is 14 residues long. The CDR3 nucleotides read TGCAGCGTTGAACCGGGACCCAGTGTCTACGAGCAGTACTTC. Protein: CSVEPGPSVYEQYF.

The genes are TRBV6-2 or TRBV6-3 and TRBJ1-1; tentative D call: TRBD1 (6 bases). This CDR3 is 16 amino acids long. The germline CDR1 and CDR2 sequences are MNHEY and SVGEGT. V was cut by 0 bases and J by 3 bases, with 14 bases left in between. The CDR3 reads CASSYSEKRGHTEAFF. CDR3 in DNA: TGTGCCAGCAGTTACTCTGAAAAACGGGGGCACACTGAAGCTTTCTTT.

The CDR3, as DNA: TGTGCCAGCAGCCAACGGGGGGCCGATACGCAGTATTTT. This translates into CASSQRGADTQYF. V and J are TRBV3-1 (or the pseudogene TRBV3-2) and TRBJ2-3, with TRBD2 as a possible D gene (7 bases). Deletions cut 2 bases from V and 6 bases from J, with 9 bases between. This CDR3 is built from 13 residues. Germline V gene sequence: CDR1 LGHDT, CDR2 YNNKEL (reference sequence).

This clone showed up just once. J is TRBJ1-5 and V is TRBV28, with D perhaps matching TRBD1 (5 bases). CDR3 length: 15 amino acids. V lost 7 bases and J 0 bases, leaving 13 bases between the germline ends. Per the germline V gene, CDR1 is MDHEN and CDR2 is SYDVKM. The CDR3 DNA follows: TGTGCCAGCACCTATGACAGCCATAGCAATCAGCCCCAGCATTTT. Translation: CASTYDSHSNQPQHF.

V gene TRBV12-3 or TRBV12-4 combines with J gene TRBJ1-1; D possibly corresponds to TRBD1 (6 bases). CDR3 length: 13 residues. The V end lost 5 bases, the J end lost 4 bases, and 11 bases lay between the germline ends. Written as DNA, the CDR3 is TGTGCCAGCAGTCGAGGGGGTGGCACTGAAGCTTTCTTT. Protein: CASSRGGGTEAFF.

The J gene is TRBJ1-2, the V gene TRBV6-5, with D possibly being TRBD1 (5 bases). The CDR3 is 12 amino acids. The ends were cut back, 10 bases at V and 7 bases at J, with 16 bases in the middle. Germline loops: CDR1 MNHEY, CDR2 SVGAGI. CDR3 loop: CATYAGLGGYTF. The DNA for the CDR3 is TGTGCCACCTACGCGGGGCTAGGTGGCTACACCTTC.

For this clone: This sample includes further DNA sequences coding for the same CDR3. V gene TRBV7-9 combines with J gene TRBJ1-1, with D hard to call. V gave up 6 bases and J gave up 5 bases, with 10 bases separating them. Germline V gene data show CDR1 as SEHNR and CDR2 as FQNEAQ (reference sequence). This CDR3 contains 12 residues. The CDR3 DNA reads TGTGCCAGCAGTTTCAGTGGGACTGAAGCTTTCTTT. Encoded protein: CASSFSGTEAFF.

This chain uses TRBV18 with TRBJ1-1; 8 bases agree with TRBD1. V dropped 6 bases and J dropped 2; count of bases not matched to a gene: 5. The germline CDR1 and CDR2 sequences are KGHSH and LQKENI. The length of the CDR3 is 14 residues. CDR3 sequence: CASSPGQGNTEAFF. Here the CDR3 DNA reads TGTGCCAGCTCCCCCGGACAGGGAAACACTGAAGCTTTCTTT.

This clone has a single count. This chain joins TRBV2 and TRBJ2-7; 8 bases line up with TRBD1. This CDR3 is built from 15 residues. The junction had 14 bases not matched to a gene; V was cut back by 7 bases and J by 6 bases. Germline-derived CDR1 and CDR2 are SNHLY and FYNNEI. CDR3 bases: TGTGCCAGCACACTCGGGACAGGAATTATGCCCGAGCAGTACTTC. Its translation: CASTLGTGIMPEQYF.

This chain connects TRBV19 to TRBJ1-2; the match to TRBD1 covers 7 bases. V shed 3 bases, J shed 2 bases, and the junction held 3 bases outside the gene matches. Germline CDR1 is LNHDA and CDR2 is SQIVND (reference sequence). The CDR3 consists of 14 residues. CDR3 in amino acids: CASSMGTANYGYTF. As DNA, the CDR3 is TGTGCCAGTAGTATGGGGACAGCCAACTATGGCTACACCTTC.

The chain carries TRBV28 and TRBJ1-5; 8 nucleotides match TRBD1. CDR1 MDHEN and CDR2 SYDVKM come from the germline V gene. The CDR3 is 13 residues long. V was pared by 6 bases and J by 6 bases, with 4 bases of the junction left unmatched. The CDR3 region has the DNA TGTGCCAGCAGCCCAGGGGGCGGTCAGCCCCAGCATTTT. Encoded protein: CASSPGGGQPQHF.

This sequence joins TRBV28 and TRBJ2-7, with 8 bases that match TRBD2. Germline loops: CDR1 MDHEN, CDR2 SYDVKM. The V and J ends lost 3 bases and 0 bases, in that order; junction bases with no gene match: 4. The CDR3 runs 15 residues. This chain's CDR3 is CASSFERGPSYEQYF. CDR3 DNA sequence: TGTGCCAGCAGTTTCGAGCGGGGGCCCTCCTACGAGCAGTACTTC.

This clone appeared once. CDR3 amino acids: CAISESVQGFNQPQHF. The CDR3 DNA follows: TGTGCCATCAGTGAGTCCGTACAGGGCTTCAATCAGCCCCAGCATTTT. The chain links TRBV10-3 to TRBJ1-5; possible D gene TRBD1, 6 bases. The germline V and J ends were trimmed by 0 bases and 3 bases, with 12 bases remaining between them. This CDR3 region has 16 residues. Germline CDR1 and CDR2: ENHRY and SYGVKD.

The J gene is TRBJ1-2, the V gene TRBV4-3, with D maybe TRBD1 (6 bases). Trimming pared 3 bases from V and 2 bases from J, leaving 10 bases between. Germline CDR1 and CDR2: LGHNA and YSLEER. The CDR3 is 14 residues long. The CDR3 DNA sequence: TGCGCCAGCAGCCAGGGACACGGGAACTATGGCTACACCTTC. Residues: CASSQGHGNYGYTF.

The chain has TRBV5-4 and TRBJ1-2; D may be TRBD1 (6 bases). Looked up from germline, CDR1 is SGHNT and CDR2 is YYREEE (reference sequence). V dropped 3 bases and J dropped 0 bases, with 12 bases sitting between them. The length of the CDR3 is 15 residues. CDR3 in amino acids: CASSWAGDTNYGYTF. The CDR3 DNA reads TGTGCCAGCAGCTGGGCAGGGGATACTAACTATGGCTACACCTTC.